Many counts were recorded for the clone carrying this TCR beta chain. This record comes from a study of identical twins. TCRdb re-analysed the 5' RACE reads in MiXCR, keeping a single row per CDR3 protein. The data contain a few hundred thousand distinct CDR3 sequences, roughly a quarter of them seen just once; the ten biggest clones take up 2.5% to 3.5%. This same sample was also taken into another study, of T cells expressing NK-cell markers. This second study says: Once again these clonotypes came out on top in the CD3+CD56-NKG2C+ fraction of a few donors.

The sequence was collected from a woman between 18 and 29 years old in good health. The sample was CD4+ T cells sorted from blood.

The CDR3 reads CASSLPGTGAYGYTF. Written as DNA, the CDR3 is TGTGCCAGCAGTCTCCCCGGGACAGGGGCCTATGGCTACACCTTC. The rearrangement joins TRBV28 to TRBJ1-2; 10 bases are a match to TRBD1. Per germline, CDR1 MDHEN and CDR2 SYDVKM. CDR3 length: 15 amino acids. V gave up 5 bases and J gave up 4 bases; unmatched junction bases: 7.